The rows below give T cell receptor beta chains drawn from one sample of a study of brain metastases from non-small cell lung cancer. Generated by immunoSEQ multiplex PCR, the TCRdb table keeps only in-frame clones and is missing some. The top ten clones hold less than 9.5% of a sample with some 4,200 clones, about 86% of them seen once. Sequencing was done on a sample of primary lung tumor tissue. These receptors were taken from a donor over 35 with non-small cell lung cancer. Each CDR3 is given with its conserved first and last residue. D genes are given only for firm matches. For some rows the clone size is stated as once, few or many, or as a class when expanded; others skip it.

clone_size: -; v_call: TRBV30; d_call: -; j_call: TRBJ1-2; cdr3_nt: TGTGCCTGGAGTGGTGTAGGGGCGAGCCATGGCTACACCTTC; cdr3_aa: CAWSGVGASHGYTF
clone_size: -; v_call: TRBV5-1; d_call: -; j_call: TRBJ1-1; cdr3_nt: TGCGCCAGCAGCTTGGAAAGGGTAATGAACACTGAAGCTTTCTTT; cdr3_aa: CASSLERVMNTEAFF
clone_size: few; v_call: TRBV4-1; d_call: TRBD1; j_call: TRBJ2-1; cdr3_nt: TGCGCCAGCAGCCAAGTCAGGACAGGGGGCGCTGAGCAGTTCTTC; cdr3_aa: CASSQVRTGGAEQFF
clone_size: -; v_call: TRBV6-5; d_call: TRBD1; j_call: TRBJ1-2; cdr3_nt: TGTGCCAGCAGACAAGACAGGGCTGGCTACACCTTC; cdr3_aa: CASRQDRAGYTF
clone_size: -; v_call: TRBV6-2/TRBV6-3; d_call: TRBD1; j_call: TRBJ1-2; cdr3_nt: TGTGCCAGCAGTCACCCCCGGGACAGGTTGTTCTACACCTTC; cdr3_aa: CASSHPRDRLFYTF
clone_size: -; v_call: TRBV7-2; d_call: -; j_call: TRBJ1-2; cdr3_nt: TGTGCCAGCAGCTTAGCACCAGACTATGGCTACACCTTC; cdr3_aa: CASSLAPDYGYTF
clone_size: -; v_call: TRBV9; d_call: TRBD2; j_call: TRBJ2-3; cdr3_nt: TGTGCCAGCAGCGTCCATCTAGCGGGGGGGAGCACAGATACGCAGTATTTT; cdr3_aa: CASSVHLAGGSTDTQYF
clone_size: once; v_call: TRBV11-1; d_call: -; j_call: TRBJ1-3; cdr3_nt: TGTGCCAGCAGCTTATTCATCTCGAGTACCGGAAACACCATATATTTT; cdr3_aa: CASSLFISSTGNTIYF
clone_size: -; v_call: TRBV6-5; d_call: TRBD1; j_call: TRBJ1-2; cdr3_nt: TGTGCCAGCCACCCTGCAGGGGGCCATAGCTATGGCTACACCTTC; cdr3_aa: CASHPAGGHSYGYTF
clone_size: -; v_call: TRBV5-1; d_call: -; j_call: TRBJ1-1; cdr3_nt: TGCGTCAGCAGCTTGGGGGACATCGGAGGGACTGAAGCTTTCTTT; cdr3_aa: CVSSLGDIGGTEAFF
clone_size: -; v_call: TRBV6-5; d_call: -; j_call: TRBJ1-1; cdr3_nt: TGTGCCAGCAAATTAGAGGTGAACACTGAAGCTTTCTTT; cdr3_aa: CASKLEVNTEAFF
clone_size: -; v_call: TRBV15; d_call: TRBD1; j_call: TRBJ2-3; cdr3_nt: TGTGCCACCAGCCGAAAGACAGGGACAGTCAAAGATACGCAGTATTTT; cdr3_aa: CATSRKTGTVKDTQYF
clone_size: -; v_call: TRBV18; d_call: TRBD2; j_call: TRBJ2-3; cdr3_nt: TGTGCCAGCTCACCGCTAGCGGCTAGCACAGATACGCAGTATTTT; cdr3_aa: CASSPLAASTDTQYF
clone_size: -; v_call: TRBV6-5; d_call: TRBD1; j_call: TRBJ2-4; cdr3_nt: TGTGCCAGCAGCCAGACGGTACAGGGGAACATTCAGTACTTC; cdr3_aa: CASSQTVQGNIQYF
clone_size: -; v_call: TRBV19; d_call: -; j_call: TRBJ1-2; cdr3_nt: TGTGCCAGTAGAGAGACCAATGGCTACACCTTC; cdr3_aa: CASRETNGYTF
clone_size: -; v_call: TRBV6-2/TRBV6-3; d_call: -; j_call: TRBJ2-2; cdr3_nt: TGTGCCAGCAGTTACGACACTGGGGAGCTGTTTTTT; cdr3_aa: CASSYDTGELFF
clone_size: -; v_call: TRBV2; d_call: -; j_call: TRBJ1-2; cdr3_nt: TGTGCCAGCAGTCAAGCTAACTATGGCTACACCTTC; cdr3_aa: CASSQANYGYTF
clone_size: once; v_call: TRBV9; d_call: -; j_call: TRBJ2-4; cdr3_nt: TGTGCCAGCAGCGTAGTGGGGGGAACCAAAAACATTCAGTACTTC; cdr3_aa: CASSVVGGTKNIQYF
clone_size: -; v_call: TRBV7-2; d_call: -; j_call: TRBJ1-1; cdr3_nt: TGTGCCAGCGGCACTGAAGCTTTCTTT; cdr3_aa: CASGTEAFF
clone_size: -; v_call: TRBV6-5; d_call: -; j_call: TRBJ2-3; cdr3_nt: TGTGCCAGCAGCCTACACGGTAGAGGGACAGATACGCAGTATTTT; cdr3_aa: CASSLHGRGTDTQYF
clone_size: -; v_call: TRBV19; d_call: -; j_call: TRBJ2-3; cdr3_nt: TGTGCCAGTAGTAAGCGCGGGTCCGGGTCCTTCTTGGGTCGGGCAGATACGCAGTATTTT; cdr3_aa: CASSKRGSGSFLGRADTQYF
clone_size: -; v_call: TRBV5-5; d_call: TRBD1; j_call: TRBJ1-5; cdr3_nt: TGTGCCAGCAGTTCGACAGGGCTTCAGCCCCAGCATTTT; cdr3_aa: CASSSTGLQPQHF
clone_size: -; v_call: TRBV6-5; d_call: -; j_call: TRBJ2-3; cdr3_nt: TGTGCCAGCAGTTTGGGGGGCGGGAGAAATACGCAGTATTTT; cdr3_aa: CASSLGGGRNTQYF
clone_size: once; v_call: TRBV4-1; d_call: TRBD1; j_call: TRBJ1-2; cdr3_nt: TGCGCCAGCAGCCAAGTTAAAGGGGGCGACTATGGCTACACCTTC; cdr3_aa: CASSQVKGGDYGYTF
clone_size: -; v_call: TRBV7-2; d_call: TRBD1; j_call: TRBJ2-2; cdr3_nt: TGTGCCAGCAGCTTGGACAGGGGTACCGGGGAGCTGTTTTTT; cdr3_aa: CASSLDRGTGELFF
clone_size: few; v_call: TRBV6-5; d_call: TRBD1; j_call: TRBJ1-2; cdr3_nt: TGTGCCAGCAGTATGGACAGGGGGGACTATGGCTACACCTTC; cdr3_aa: CASSMDRGDYGYTF
clone_size: few; v_call: TRBV30; d_call: -; j_call: TRBJ1-2; cdr3_nt: TGTGCCTGGAGTAGTATTGGTACAGACACCTTC; cdr3_aa: CAWSSIGTDTF
clone_size: -; v_call: TRBV7-2; d_call: -; j_call: TRBJ1-6; cdr3_nt: TGTGCCAGCAGCCTCGGGGGGATGGTTTCTAATTCACCCCTCCACTTT; cdr3_aa: CASSLGGMVSNSPLHF
clone_size: -; v_call: TRBV28; d_call: TRBD2; j_call: TRBJ2-5; cdr3_nt: TGTGCCAGCAGTTTAGAGGCGGGGGGCCTCCAAGAAACCCAGTACTTC; cdr3_aa: CASSLEAGGLQETQYF
clone_size: few; v_call: TRBV20-1; d_call: TRBD1; j_call: TRBJ1-6; cdr3_nt: TGCAGTGCCAGTTCCGGGACAGGGAGTTCACCCCTCCACTTT; cdr3_aa: CSASSGTGSSPLHF